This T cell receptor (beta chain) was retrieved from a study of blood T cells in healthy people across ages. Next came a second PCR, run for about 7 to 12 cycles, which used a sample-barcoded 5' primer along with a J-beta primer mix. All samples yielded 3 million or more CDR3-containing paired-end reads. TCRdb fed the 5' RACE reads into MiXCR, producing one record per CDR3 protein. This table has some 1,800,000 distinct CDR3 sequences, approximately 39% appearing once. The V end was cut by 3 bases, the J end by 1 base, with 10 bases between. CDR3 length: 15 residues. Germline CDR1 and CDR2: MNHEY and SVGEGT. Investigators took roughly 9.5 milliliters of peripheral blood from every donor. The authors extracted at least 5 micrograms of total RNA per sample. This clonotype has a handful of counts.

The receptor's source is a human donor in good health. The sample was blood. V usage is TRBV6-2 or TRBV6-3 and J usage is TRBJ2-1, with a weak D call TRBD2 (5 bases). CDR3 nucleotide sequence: TGTGCCAGCAGTTATGCGCGGGCTTCCTACAATGAGCAGTTCTTC. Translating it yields CASSYARASYNEQFF.